The 18 T cell receptor beta chains given below trace back to one sample, sequenced in a study of Ad26.COV2.S vaccination and SARS-CoV-2 variants. The protocol was immunoSEQ multiplex PCR, while the TCRdb copy is restricted to in-frame clones and leaves out a portion. The sample shows around 350,000 clones, approximately 85% of them seen only once. Sample treatment: roughly 20 received Ad26.COV2.S at low or high dose, single or two shots; roughly 5 received placebo; per-sample allocation not given. Day 63 after the first injection of vaccine or placebo was the sampling time. The material sequenced was peripheral blood, taken in a trial of Ad26.COV2.S vaccine versus placebo. The receptors here all came from a person between 18 and 65 years old who received the Ad26.COV2.S COVID-19 vaccine or a placebo.

The V and J genes are TRBV6-5 and TRBJ2-2, with 7 bases identical to TRBD2. Germline CDR1 and CDR2: MNHEY and SVGAGI. This CDR3 region has 16 residues. V lost 3 bases, J lost 3 bases, and 7 bases stayed unmatched. The CDR3 loop is CASSYDGEGDTGELFF. The CDR3 DNA is TGTGCCAGCAGTTATGACGGGGAGGGCGACACCGGGGAGCTGTTTTTT.

The rearrangement uses TRBV11-3 and TRBJ2-2; 14 nucleotides match TRBD2. This CDR3 spans 18 amino acids. The V gene's germline CDR1 is SGHNT and CDR2 YENEEA. With V trimmed by 4 bases and J by 5 bases, 9 bases remained unmatched. DNA for the CDR3: TGTGCCAGCAGCTCTAAGGGGACTAGCGGGGGCGGTACCGGGGAGCTGTTTTTT. This gives the protein CASSSKGTSGGGTGELFF.

The genes are TRBV4-3 and TRBJ2-2; 7 nucleotides line up with TRBD1. V trimming: 4 bases; J trimming: 5 bases; junction bases outside the gene matches: 4. The length of the CDR3 is 14 residues. The germline CDR1 and CDR2 sequences are LGHNA and YSLEER. In DNA, the CDR3 is TGCGCCAGCAGCCCGGGACAGACAACCGGGGAGCTGTTTTTT. Residues: CASSPGQTTGELFF.

J is TRBJ1-1 and V is TRBV27, with D perhaps TRBD1 (6 bases). The CDR3 spans 14 residues. Germline assignment: CDR1 MNHEY and CDR2 SMNVEV (reference sequence). Trimming removed 6 bases at V and 4 bases at J, with 15 bases between. The CDR3 protein is CASSPLGGVTEAFF. Written as DNA, the CDR3 is TGTGCCAGCAGCCCCCTAGGGGGGGTCACTGAAGCTTTCTTT.

The J gene is TRBJ2-7, the V gene TRBV19; D possibly matches TRBD1 or TRBD2 (5 bases each). CDR3 length: 16 residues. The germline V gene has CDR1 LNHDA and CDR2 SQIVND (reference sequence). Between the trimmed V and J ends, which lost 10 bases and 0 bases, there was a span of 22 bases. Written as DNA, the CDR3 is TGTGCCACCACTACTACCGGGACGGACACCTCCTACGAGCAGTACTTC. It is translated as CATTTTGTDTSYEQYF.

The chain combines TRBV4-1 with TRBJ1-6, with D tentatively TRBD1 (5 bases). The length of the CDR3 is 14 residues. V gave up 0 bases and J gave up 11 bases, with 11 bases separating them. Germline-derived CDR1 and CDR2 are MGHRA and YSYEKL. As DNA, the CDR3 is TGCGCCAGCAGCCAAGAGCAGGGCAGGCCACCCCTCCACTTT. Protein product: CASSQEQGRPPLHF.

The chain carries TRBV19 and TRBJ1-5, with D uncertain. Germline CDR1 and CDR2: LNHDA and SQIVND (reference sequence). V was pared by 4 bases and J by 0 bases, with 10 bases between. The CDR3 sequence is 15 residues long. The CDR3 DNA reads TGTGCCAGTAGTAGAACGGCATATAGCAATCAGCCCCAGCATTTT. Amino acids: CASSRTAYSNQPQHF.

V usage is TRBV28 and J usage is TRBJ2-2; 9 bases map to TRBD1. CDR3 size: 16 residues. Germline V CDR1 and CDR2: MDHEN, SYDVKM. Trimming cost V 1 base and J 8 bases; bases outside gene matches: 8. This CDR3 reads CASSLSGTGRTGELFF. The CDR3 DNA sequence: TGTGCCAGCAGTTTATCTGGGACAGGGAGAACAGGGGAGCTGTTTTTT.

This chain links TRBV24-1 with TRBJ2-3, with 10 bases matching TRBD1. The CDR3 loop spans 16 amino acids. Germline CDR1 reads KGHDR; CDR2 reads SFDVKD. Germline trimming cut 7 bases from V and 4 bases from J; bases unmatched to any gene: 10. The CDR3 loop is CATRGSGTGDADTQYF. The CDR3 DNA reads TGTGCCACCAGAGGCTCCGGGACAGGGGACGCAGATACGCAGTATTTT.

The chain employs TRBV15 and TRBJ2-7; 9 nucleotides line up with TRBD2. V trimming: 2 bases; J trimming: 3 bases; junction bases outside the gene matches: 11. Germline V gives CDR1 LNHNV, CDR2 YYDKDF (reference sequence). The CDR3 covers 17 residues. DNA of the CDR3: TGTGCCACCAGCAGACGGGGGGATTCTAGCGGGAACTACGAGCAGTACTTC. Translated: CATSRRGDSSGNYEQYF.

The chain has TRBV4-1 and TRBJ2-7; 12 nucleotides agree with TRBD2. V dropped 2 bases and J dropped 2; count of bases not matched to a gene: 10. This CDR3 has 18 amino acids. The germline CDR1 and CDR2 sequences are MGHRA and YSYEKL. The CDR3 here is CASSQNRVGTSGPYEQYF. Written as DNA, the CDR3 is TGCGCCAGCAGCCAAAACAGGGTAGGGACTAGCGGGCCCTACGAGCAGTACTTC.

V usage is TRBV19 and J usage is TRBJ2-3; D is ambiguous. The CDR3 is 13 residues long. From germline, CDR1 is LNHDA and CDR2 SQIVND (reference sequence). The V gene lost 5 bases and the J gene lost 3 bases, with 9 bases spanning the gap. The CDR3 is CASSPPSTDTQYF. As DNA, the CDR3 is TGTGCCAGTAGTCCCCCCTCGACAGATACGCAGTATTTT.

This clone has more than one count but fewer than ten. V is TRBV28 and J is TRBJ2-7, with 7 bases lining up with TRBD1. CDR3 length equals 16 residues. CDR1 and CDR2 from the germline V gene are MDHEN and SYDVKM. J was trimmed by 3 bases and V by 1 base; bases with no gene match: 9. CDR3 DNA sequence: TGTGCCAGCAGTTTATCCCTCGGACAGGTCCACTACGAGCAGTACTTC. Amino acids: CASSLSLGQVHYEQYF. Full variable domain (missing parts from reference TRBV28 and TRBJ2-7): DVKVTQSSRYLVKRTGEKVFLECVQDMDHENMFWYRQDPGLGLRLIYFSYDVKMKEKGDIPEGYSVSREKKERFSLILESASTNQTSMYLCASSLSLGQVHYEQYFGPGTRLTVT.

The chain carries TRBV10-3 and TRBJ2-7; 8 bases line up with TRBD1. The CDR3 is made up of 14 amino acids. J was trimmed by 5 bases and V by 6 bases; bases with no gene match: 9. Per the germline V gene, CDR1 is ENHRY and CDR2 is SYGVKD. The DNA of the CDR3 is TGTGCCATCAGAACCACGGGACAGGTAAACGAGCAGTACTTC. Its translation is CAIRTTGQVNEQYF.

The chain uses TRBV11-2 and TRBJ2-7; 7 nucleotides match TRBD1. The CDR3 sequence is 15 residues long. With V trimmed by 4 bases and J by 4 bases, 10 bases remained unmatched. CDR1 is SGHAT and CDR2 is FQNNGV in the germline V gene. CDR3 protein: CASSSHEGARYEQYF. The CDR3 DNA sequence: TGTGCCAGCAGCTCCCACGAGGGGGCTCGTTACGAGCAGTACTTC. The full variable domain, with the rest looked up from reference TRBV11-2 and TRBJ2-7, is EAGVAQSPRYKIIEKRQSVAFWCNPISGHATLYWYQQILGQGPKLLIQFQNNGVVDDSQLPKDRFSAERLKGVDSTLKIQPAKLEDSAVYLCASSSHEGARYEQYFGPGTRLTVT.

The chain couples TRBV29-1 to TRBJ1-2, with D perhaps TRBD1 (5 bases). The CDR3 runs 14 residues. Germline loops: CDR1 SQVTM, CDR2 ANQGSEA. V gave up 0 bases and J gave up 7 bases, with 15 bases separating them. Here the CDR3 DNA reads TGCAGCGTTGAAGAAAACCCCCAGGGCGGTGGCTACACCTTC. This codes for CSVEENPQGGGYTF.

This sequence joins TRBV3-1 (or the pseudogene TRBV3-2) and TRBJ2-7; D is possibly TRBD1 (6 bases). This CDR3 spans 14 amino acids. V dropped 2 bases and J dropped 3 bases, with 11 bases sitting between them. The germline CDR1 and CDR2 sequences are LGHDT and YNNKEL (reference sequence). This CDR3 is CASSQQGTHYEQYF. As DNA, the CDR3 is TGTGCCAGCAGCCAACAGGGGACACACTACGAGCAGTACTTC.

The chain recombines TRBV4-3 with TRBJ2-1; no firm D call. Germline V CDR1 and CDR2: LGHNA, YSLEER. The CDR3 has 14 amino acids. Trimming took 0 bases from V and 11 from J, leaving 14 bases between them. This CDR3 reads CASSQDIHSVKQFF. The CDR3 bases are TGCGCCAGCAGCCAAGATATCCATTCAGTGAAGCAGTTCTTC.